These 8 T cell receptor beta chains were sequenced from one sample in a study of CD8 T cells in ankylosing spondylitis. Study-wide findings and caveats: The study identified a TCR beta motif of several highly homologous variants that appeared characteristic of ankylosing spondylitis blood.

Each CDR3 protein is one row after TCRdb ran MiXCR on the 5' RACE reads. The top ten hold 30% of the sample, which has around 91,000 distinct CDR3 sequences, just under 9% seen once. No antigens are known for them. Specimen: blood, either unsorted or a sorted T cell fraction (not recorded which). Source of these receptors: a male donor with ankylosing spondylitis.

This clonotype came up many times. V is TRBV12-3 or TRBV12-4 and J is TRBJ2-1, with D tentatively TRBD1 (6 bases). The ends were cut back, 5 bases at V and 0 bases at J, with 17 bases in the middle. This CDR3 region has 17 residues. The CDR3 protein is CASSQPRDTRSYNEQFF. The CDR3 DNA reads TGTGCCAGCAGTCAACCCCGGGACACCCGCTCCTACAATGAGCAGTTCTTC.

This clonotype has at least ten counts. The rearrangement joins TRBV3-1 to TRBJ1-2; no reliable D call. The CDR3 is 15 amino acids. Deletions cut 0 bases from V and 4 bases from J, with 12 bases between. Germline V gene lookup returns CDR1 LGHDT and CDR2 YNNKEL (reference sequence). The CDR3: CASSQDGEWSYGYTF. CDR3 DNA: TGTGCCAGCAGCCAAGATGGGGAGTGGAGCTATGGCTACACCTTC. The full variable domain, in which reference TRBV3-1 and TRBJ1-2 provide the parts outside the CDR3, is DTAVSQTPKYLVTQMGNDKSIKCEQNLGHDTMYWYKQDSKKFLKIMFSYNNKELIINETVPNRFSPKSPDKAHLNLHINSLELGDSAVYFCASSQDGEWSYGYTFGSGTRLTVV.

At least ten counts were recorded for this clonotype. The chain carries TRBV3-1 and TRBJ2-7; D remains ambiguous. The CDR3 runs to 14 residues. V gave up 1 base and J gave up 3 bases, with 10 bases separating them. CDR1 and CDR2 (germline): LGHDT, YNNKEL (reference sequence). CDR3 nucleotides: TGTGCCAGCAGCCAAGCGGAAGGCGTCTACGAGCAGTACTTC. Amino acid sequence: CASSQAEGVYEQYF.

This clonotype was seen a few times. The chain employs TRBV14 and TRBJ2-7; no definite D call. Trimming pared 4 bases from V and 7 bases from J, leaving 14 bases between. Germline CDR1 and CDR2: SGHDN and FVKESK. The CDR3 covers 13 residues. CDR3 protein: CASSPGPFREQYV. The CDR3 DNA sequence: TGTGCCAGCAGCCCCGGGCCCTTCAGGGAGCAGTACGTC.

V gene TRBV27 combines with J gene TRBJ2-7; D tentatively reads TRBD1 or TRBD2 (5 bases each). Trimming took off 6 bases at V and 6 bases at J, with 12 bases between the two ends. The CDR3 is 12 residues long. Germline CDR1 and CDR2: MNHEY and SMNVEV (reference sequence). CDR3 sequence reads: CASSPRGGEQYV. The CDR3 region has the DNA TGTGCCAGCAGCCCCCGTGGGGGCGAGCAGTACGTC.

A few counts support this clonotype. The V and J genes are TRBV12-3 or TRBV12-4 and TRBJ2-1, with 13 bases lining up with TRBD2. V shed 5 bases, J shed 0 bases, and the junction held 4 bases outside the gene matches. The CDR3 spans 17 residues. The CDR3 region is CASSPRTSGSSYNEQFF. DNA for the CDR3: TGTGCCAGCAGTCCGAGGACTAGCGGGAGCTCCTACAATGAGCAGTTCTTC.

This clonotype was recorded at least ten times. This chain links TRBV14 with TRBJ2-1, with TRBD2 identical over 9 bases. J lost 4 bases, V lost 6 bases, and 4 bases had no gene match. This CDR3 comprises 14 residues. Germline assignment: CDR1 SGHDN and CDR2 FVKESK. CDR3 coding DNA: TGTGCCAGCAGTATAGCGGGAGCGTACAATGAGCAGTTCTTC. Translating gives CASSIAGAYNEQFF.

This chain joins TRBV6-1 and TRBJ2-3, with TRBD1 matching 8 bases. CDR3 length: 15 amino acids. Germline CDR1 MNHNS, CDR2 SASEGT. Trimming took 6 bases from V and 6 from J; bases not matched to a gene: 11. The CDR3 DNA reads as TGTGCCAGCAGCCCAGGGACAGGCCGAGGTGATACGCAGTATTTT. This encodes CASSPGTGRGDTQYF.